A single sample gave rise to the 24 T cell receptor beta chains below, sequenced in a study of shared clonotypes between healthy human individuals. Some clones are missing from TCRdb's copy, which holds only in-frame ones; the method was immunoSEQ multiplex PCR. The sample has about 1.4 million clones, over 95% seen once; the top ten hold approximately 1.1%. Sequenced sample: naive CD4+ T cells sorted from blood. Subset meaning: CD45RA+ positively selected. These receptors originate from a man younger than 45 in good health.

This clone was detected once. The rearrangement uses TRBV19 and TRBJ2-2, with 7 bases fitting TRBD1. This CDR3 contains 15 residues. Germline trimming cut 6 bases from V and 4 bases from J; bases unmatched to any gene: 8. Looked up from germline, CDR1 is LNHDA and CDR2 is SQIVND (reference sequence). The CDR3: CASSFRDSLTGELFF. The CDR3 region has the DNA TGTGCCAGTAGCTTCCGGGACAGCCTCACCGGGGAGCTGTTTTTT.

The chain recombines TRBV9 with TRBJ1-1; D gene uncertain. In germline, CDR1 is SGDLS, CDR2 YYNGEE. The CDR3 has 15 amino acids. Trimming took off 0 bases at V and 1 base at J, with 10 bases between the two ends. The CDR3 bases are TGTGCCAGCAGCGTAGGAGCAGGTACGAACACTGAAGCTTTCTTT. Translation: CASSVGAGTNTEAFF.

CDR3 in DNA: TGTGCCAGCAGTGCCTCCGGGACTAGCGGAAACTACAATGAGCAGTTCTTC. Translation gives CASSASGTSGNYNEQFF. The rearrangement joins TRBV28 to TRBJ2-1; the match to TRBD2 covers 11 bases. CDR1 and CDR2 (germline): MDHEN, SYDVKM. The CDR3 has 17 residues. Unmatched junction bases numbered 9, after V lost 5 bases and J lost 3 bases. Full variable domain (rest looked up from reference TRBV28 and TRBJ2-1): DVKVTQSSRYLVKRTGEKVFLECVQDMDHENMFWYRQDPGLGLRLIYFSYDVKMKEKGDIPEGYSVSREKKERFSLILESASTNQTSMYLCASSASGTSGNYNEQFFGPGTRLTVL.

The chain links TRBV2 to TRBJ2-1, with TRBD1 matching 9 bases. From germline, CDR1 is SNHLY and CDR2 FYNNEI. CDR3 length equals 15 residues. V lost 6 bases, J lost 4 bases, and 7 bases stayed unmatched. CDR3 in DNA: TGTGCCAGCAGCCTGGACAGGGGAATTTACAATGAGCAGTTCTTC. Protein: CASSLDRGIYNEQFF.

The genes are TRBV27 and TRBJ1-4, with a possible D match to TRBD1 (5 bases). This CDR3 has 17 amino acids. Germline CDR1 is MNHEY and CDR2 is SMNVEV (reference sequence). V lost 1 base, J lost 3 bases, and 15 bases lay in between. Here the CDR3 DNA reads TGTGCCAGCAGTTTATACCCGGCAGGGATCCCTAATGAAAAACTGTTTTTT. This sequence encodes CASSLYPAGIPNEKLFF. Looking up the rest from reference TRBV27 and TRBJ1-4 gives the full variable domain: EAQVTQNPRYLITVTGKKLTVTCSQNMNHEYMSWYRQDPGLGLRQIYYSMNVEVTDKGDVPEGYKVSRKEKRNFPLILESPSPNQTSLYFCASSLYPAGIPNEKLFFGSGTQLSVL.

This chain's CDR3 is CAGLAGGWETQYF. CDR3 sequence (DNA): TGTGCCGGGCTCGCGGGGGGCTGGGAGACCCAGTACTTC. The rearrangement uses TRBV2 and TRBJ2-5, with TRBD2 matching over 8 bases. Per germline, CDR1 SNHLY and CDR2 FYNNEI. There are 13 residues in the CDR3. V lost 11 bases and J lost 5; bases outside the gene matches: 10.

J is TRBJ1-2 and V is TRBV5-6; TRBD1 matches at 7 bases. There are 12 residues in the CDR3. Germline trimming cut 7 bases from V and 12 bases from J; bases unmatched to any gene: 12. Germline assignment: CDR1 SGHDT and CDR2 YYEEEE. In nucleotides, the CDR3 is TGTGCCAGCTCCCAGACACCAGGGGGGCACACCTTC. It is translated as CASSQTPGGHTF.

The rearrangement uses TRBV7-9 and TRBJ2-7; 10 positions match TRBD2. The CDR3 spans 15 residues. Losses at the gene ends were 5 bases for V and 3 bases for J; bases not matched to a gene: 7. Germline V gene data show CDR1 as SEHNR and CDR2 as FQNEAQ (reference sequence). CDR3 sequence (DNA): TGTGCCAGCAGCAAACTAGCGGGACCGCTCTACGAGCAGTACTTC. This gives the protein CASSKLAGPLYEQYF.

The table lists this clone with a count of one. This sample also contains other DNA sequences that code for the same CDR3. This chain links TRBV19 with TRBJ2-7, with 10 bases fitting TRBD1. The junction had 2 bases not matched to a gene; V was cut back by 3 bases and J by 3 bases. The length of the CDR3 is 14 residues. CDR1 and CDR2 from the germline V gene are LNHDA and SQIVND (reference sequence). As DNA, the CDR3 is TGTGCCAGTAGTATCGGACAGGGGGGCTACGAGCAGTACTTC. This gives the protein CASSIGQGGYEQYF.

This chain links TRBV5-1 with TRBJ2-1; 7 bases are shared with TRBD2. CDR1 and CDR2 from the germline V gene are SGHRS and YFSETQ. Germline trimming cut 0 bases from V and 0 bases from J; bases unmatched to any gene: 15. The CDR3 contains 20 residues. The chain's CDR3 is CASSLDPGLGVASSYNEQFF. The CDR3 nucleotides read TGCGCCAGCAGCTTGGATCCAGGACTAGGGGTTGCAAGCTCCTACAATGAGCAGTTCTTC.

This clone was seen a handful of times. J is TRBJ2-7 and V is TRBV7-9; 7 nucleotides match TRBD1. J lost 5 bases, V lost 4 bases, and 5 bases had no gene match. CDR3 length equals 13 residues. CDR1 SEHNR and CDR2 FQNEAQ come from the germline V gene (reference sequence). The CDR3 coding sequence is TGTGCCAGCAGCTCGGGACAGACCAACGAGCAGTACTTC. Translation gives CASSSGQTNEQYF.

The CDR3 spells CASSVRERNTIYF. DNA for the CDR3: TGTGCCAGCAGTGTCAGGGAGCGCAACACCATATATTTT. The rearrangement joins TRBV2 to TRBJ1-3; D is perhaps TRBD1 (5 bases). CDR3 size: 13 residues. With 4 bases removed from V and 7 bases from J, the gap between germline ends came to 11 bases. Germline V gene lookup returns CDR1 SNHLY and CDR2 FYNNEI.

The chain has TRBV7-9 and TRBJ2-7; TRBD1 agrees at 7 bases. The CDR3 is made up of 15 amino acids. The germline V gene has CDR1 SEHNR and CDR2 FQNEAQ (reference sequence). The ends lost 3 bases at V and 0 bases at J; junction bases unmatched: 5. This CDR3 is CASSFQQGLSYEQYF. The DNA for the CDR3 is TGTGCCAGCAGCTTTCAACAGGGGCTCTCCTACGAGCAGTACTTC.

V usage is TRBV20-1 and J usage is TRBJ2-3; D unresolved. V was shortened by 6 bases and J by 6 bases, with 10 bases between the two germline ends. The CDR3 sequence is 11 residues long. Germline-derived CDR1 and CDR2 are DFQATT and SNEGSKA (reference sequence). This CDR3 reads CSAALTDTQYF. The DNA for the CDR3 is TGCAGTGCGGCCCTCACGGATACGCAGTATTTT.

This rearrangement joins TRBV19 to TRBJ2-7; the match to TRBD2 covers 7 bases. Germline-derived CDR1 and CDR2 are LNHDA and SQIVND (reference sequence). This CDR3 region has 16 residues. Trimming cost V 3 bases and J 4 bases; bases outside gene matches: 12. The CDR3 reads CASSMFSGGSQYEQYF. The CDR3 nucleotides are TGTGCCAGTAGTATGTTTTCTGGCGGGAGTCAATACGAGCAGTACTTC.

The chain recombines TRBV29-1 with TRBJ1-1; no reliable D call. The germline gives CDR1 SQVTM, CDR2 ANQGSEA. The CDR3 spans 12 residues. The germline V and J ends were trimmed by 8 bases and 5 bases, with 15 bases remaining between them. The DNA of the CDR3 is TGCAGCCCGCAGGAAGTCAGTACTGAAGCTTTCTTT. This codes for CSPQEVSTEAFF.

On this clone itself: Other DNA sequences in this specimen translate into the identical CDR3. This rearrangement joins TRBV5-1 to TRBJ1-5, with 9 bases aligning to TRBD1. CDR3 length: 14 amino acids. The germline V gene has CDR1 SGHRS and CDR2 YFSETQ. With V trimmed by 0 bases and J by 6 bases, 1 base remained unmatched. The CDR3 nucleotides are TGCGCCAGCAGCTTGGGACAGGGGGTTCAGCCCCAGCATTTT. This translates into CASSLGQGVQPQHF.

The V call is TRBV29-1, the J call TRBJ2-7; 11 bases line up with TRBD2. The germline gives CDR1 SQVTM, CDR2 ANQGSEA. CDR3 length equals 11 residues. The junction had 1 base not matched to a gene; V was cut back by 7 bases and J by 5 bases. The CDR3 DNA is TGCAGCGCGACTAGCGGGGACGAGCAGTACTTC. Protein: CSATSGDEQYF.

The rearrangement joins TRBV7-8 to TRBJ2-1; D possibly corresponds to TRBD2 (5 bases). The CDR3 totals 15 residues. CDR1 SGHVS and CDR2 FQNEAQ come from the germline V gene. Deletions cut 5 bases from V and 6 bases from J, with 17 bases between. The CDR3 nucleotides are TGTGCCAGCAGCGCCAGATTTGGACTCTTCAATGAGCAGTTCTTC. Translating gives CASSARFGLFNEQFF.

This sequence joins TRBV9 and TRBJ2-1; 10 bases are a match to TRBD2. V lost 0 bases to trimming and J lost 4 bases; unmatched junction nucleotides: 7. The germline CDR1 and CDR2 sequences are SGDLS and YYNGEE. This CDR3 is 17 amino acids long. CDR3 amino acids: CASSVAPSGRGYNEQFF. The CDR3 DNA sequence: TGTGCCAGCAGCGTAGCTCCCAGCGGGAGGGGGTACAATGAGCAGTTCTTC.

V usage is TRBV15 and J usage is TRBJ1-2, with unresolved D. The CDR3 is 15 amino acids. Trimming removed 0 bases at V and 4 bases at J, with 12 bases between. Germline V gene lookup returns CDR1 LNHNV and CDR2 YYDKDF (reference sequence). The CDR3 DNA is TGTGCCACCAGCAGAGATCCCAGTCCTGGCTATGGCTACACCTTC. This codes for CATSRDPSPGYGYTF.

The chain uses TRBV9 and TRBJ2-1; no reliable D call. The CDR3 is 15 residues long. Trimming stripped 0 bases from V and 7 bases from J, with 14 bases between. Germline CDR1 SGDLS, CDR2 YYNGEE. CDR3 coding DNA: TGTGCCAGCAGCGTAGCGGGCCGAGTCAAAAATGAGCAGTTCTTC. This encodes CASSVAGRVKNEQFF.

The chain has TRBV5-5 and TRBJ2-7, with D tentatively TRBD2 (6 bases). The V gene lost 1 base and the J gene lost 5 bases, with 19 bases spanning the gap. This CDR3 region has 16 residues. Germline V lookup: CDR1 SGHKS, CDR2 YYEKEE (reference sequence). The CDR3 spells CASSLIIWRDGDEQYF. DNA of the CDR3: TGTGCCAGCAGCTTGATAATATGGCGGGATGGGGACGAGCAGTACTTC.

The chain couples TRBV7-2 to TRBJ2-7, with D possibly matching TRBD2 (6 bases). The CDR3 extends over 15 amino acids. V was shortened by 4 bases and J by 3 bases, with 16 bases between the two germline ends. Germline values: CDR1 SGHTA, CDR2 FQGNSA. DNA for the CDR3: TGTGCCAGCAGCTACGTGCGGGGCCGAGACTACGAGCAGTACTTC. This codes for CASSYVRGRDYEQYF.